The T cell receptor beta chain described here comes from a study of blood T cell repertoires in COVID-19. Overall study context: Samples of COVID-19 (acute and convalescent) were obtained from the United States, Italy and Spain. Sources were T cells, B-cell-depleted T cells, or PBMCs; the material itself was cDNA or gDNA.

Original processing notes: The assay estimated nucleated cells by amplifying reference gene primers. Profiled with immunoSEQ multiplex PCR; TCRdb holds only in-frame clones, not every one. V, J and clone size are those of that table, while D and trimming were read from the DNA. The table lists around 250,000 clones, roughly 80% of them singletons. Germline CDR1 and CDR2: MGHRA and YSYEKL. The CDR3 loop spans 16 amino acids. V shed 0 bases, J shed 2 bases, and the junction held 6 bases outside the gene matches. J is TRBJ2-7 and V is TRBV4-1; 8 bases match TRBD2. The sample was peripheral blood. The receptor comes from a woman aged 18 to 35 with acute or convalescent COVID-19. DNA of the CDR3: TGCGCCAGCAGCCAAGATCTACTAGCGGACGCCTACGAGCAGTACTTC. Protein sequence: CASSQDLLADAYEQYF.